This is a list of T cell receptor beta chains from one sample in a study of OX40 agonist ivuxolimab in advanced cancers. The table came from immunoSEQ multiplex PCR; TCRdb's copy has only in-frame clones and leaves some out. The table records about 75,000 clones, approximately 81% of them present only once. The sequences come from CD4+ or CD8+ T cells sorted from blood, collected in a trial of the OX40 agonist ivuxolimab. These receptors originate from an adult with an advanced solid tumor such as melanoma, head and neck, liver or kidney cancer. Both conserved end residues are trimmed from each CDR3.

TRBV7-9,TRBJ1-5,ASSLEAGGPNQPQH
TRBV28,TRBJ1-1,ASSLRSWGPTEAF
TRBV5-4,TRBJ2-5,ASSLPASGQETQY
TRBV28,TRBJ1-5,ASSSPLTGARNQPQH
TRBV19,TRBJ2-2,ASTDRGQGELF
TRBV28,TRBJ2-6,ASSPNRAAGANVLT
TRBV28,TRBJ1-1,ASSYSPGTVNTEAF
TRBV10-3,TRBJ2-5,AISGGTGPGEETQY
TRBV5-4,TRBJ2-2,ASSLDSDTGELF
TRBV6-4,TRBJ1-6,ASNKGSPLH
TRBV11-2,TRBJ1-1,ASSLDRGRIAF
TRBV5-1,TRBJ2-7,ASSARTGANYEQY
TRBV5-1,TRBJ1-1,ASSLDRANTEAF
TRBV20-1,TRBJ2-5,SARLETQY
TRBV19,TRBJ1-2,ASSIVGRVGRSDGYT
TRBV18,TRBJ2-6,ASSPTGVGGANVLT
TRBV5-4,TRBJ1-5,ASSLQGVKGSNQPQH
TRBV5-4,TRBJ2-5,ASSFLGLTVEETQY
TRBV5-4,TRBJ2-3,ASSLAGVVPTDTQY
TRBV27,TRBJ1-1,ASSWGQGLNTEAF
TRBV5-1,TRBJ2-3,ASSLAGATDTQY
TRBV18,TRBJ1-2,ASSPATGPLSGYT
TRBV7-2,TRBJ2-3,ASSLVSADTQY
TRBV28,TRBJ1-1,ASSLRRQGWSF
TRBV6-1,TRBJ1-5,ATRTGGTLQH
TRBV6-5,TRBJ1-2,ASSINRGNYGYT
TRBV19,TRBJ2-7,ASSGATGDPSYEQY
TRBV27,TRBJ2-1,ASKRVSAGFYNEQF
TRBV6-5,TRBJ2-7,ASSHREGPYEQY
TRBV11-2,TRBJ2-7,ASSFYGTSGSYEQY
TRBV11-2,TRBJ1-4,ASSLEGSTNEKLF
TRBV28,TRBJ2-7,ASAVGGGYEQY
TRBV19,TRBJ1-2,ASSIAGQGYGYT
TRBV28,TRBJ2-1,ASSLIPQEYNEQF
TRBV7-2,TRBJ2-3,ASSLGLAETDTQY
TRBV29-1,TRBJ1-1,SAALDWLNTEAF
TRBV14,TRBJ2-1,ASKTSSYNEQF
TRBV7-2,TRBJ2-5,ASSSRTSGPWETQY
TRBV28,TRBJ2-7,ASSFGAVRGEQY
TRBV7-9,TRBJ1-4,ASSLTGSNEKLF
TRBV9,TRBJ2-7,ASSPTGYEQY
TRBV9,TRBJ2-6,ASSIRTGFGANVLT
TRBV19,TRBJ1-2,ASTFHDRVPNYGYT
TRBV15,TRBJ2-5,ATSLGHLQETQY
TRBV5-1,TRBJ2-6,ASSQGALGGANVLT
TRBV6-1,TRBJ2-6,ASSPRSGANVLT
TRBV10-3,TRBJ2-3,AISEQTDTQY
TRBV6-1,TRBJ2-1,ASSLADNEQF
TRBV5-6,TRBJ1-2,ASSLRGASGYT
TRBV28,TRBJ1-2,ASSSYRGYYGYT
TRBV7-2,TRBJ1-3,ASSLVGGRDSGNTIY
TRBV19,TRBJ1-5,ASSGTGNQPQH
TRBV5-1,TRBJ1-4,ASSLSGVGGMEKLF
TRBV6-1,TRBJ1-2,ASSVGTGDGYT